These 9 T cell receptor beta chains were all obtained from the same sample, sequenced in a study of blood T cell repertoires in COVID-19 (dated by TCRdb to the early 2020s). Library prep was done by the immunoSEQ multiplex PCR assay. This immuneACCESS table, as held by TCRdb, lists in-frame sequences with V and J called but not all clones. Of the missing ones, under half trace to an unresolved V gene in checked studies; the others have no known cause. This sample gives under 300,000 clones in total; roughly 85% of them show up just once. 3.4% of the sample is taken by the ten largest. Specimen: peripheral blood. These receptor sequences come from a woman in her late teens or twenties with acute or convalescent COVID-19.

This clone was recorded many times. The chain couples TRBV6-5 to TRBJ2-3; TRBD2 agrees at 7 bases. There are 15 residues in the CDR3. Trimming took 7 bases from V and 0 from J; bases not matched to a gene: 7. The V gene's germline CDR1 is MNHEY and CDR2 SVGAGI. The CDR3 spells CASNPWRESTDTQYF. The CDR3 DNA sequence: TGTGCCAGCAACCCTTGGCGGGAGAGCACAGATACGCAGTATTTT.

This clone was detected only a few times. The chain uses TRBV6-2 or TRBV6-3 and TRBJ1-6; TRBD1 is a possible D gene (5 bases). V lost 3 bases and J 0 bases, leaving 18 bases between the germline ends. The germline V gene encodes CDR1 MNHEY and CDR2 SVGEGT. The CDR3 sequence is 19 residues long. CDR3 sequence: CASSYGYQGHNSYNSPLHF. The CDR3 DNA is TGTGCCAGCAGTTATGGGTATCAGGGCCACAACTCCTATAATTCACCCCTCCACTTT.

V gene TRBV25-1 combines with J gene TRBJ2-1; 11 bases fit TRBD2. The CDR3 contains 15 residues. The germline V gene has CDR1 MGHDK and CDR2 SYGVNS. V shed 6 bases, J shed 4 bases, and the junction held 5 bases outside the gene matches. The CDR3 loop is CASREGTSGYNEQFF. In DNA, the CDR3 is TGTGCCAGCAGGGAAGGGACTAGCGGATACAATGAGCAGTTCTTC.

This clone is a singleton in its sample. J is TRBJ2-7 and V is TRBV7-9; 9 bases map to TRBD2. This CDR3 is built from 15 residues. Germline values: CDR1 SEHNR, CDR2 FQNEAQ (reference sequence). J gave up 0 bases and V 5 bases, and 5 bases lay outside the gene matches. The CDR3 region is CASSPGLAPSYEQYF. The CDR3 DNA follows: TGTGCCAGCAGCCCGGGACTAGCACCCTCCTACGAGCAGTACTTC.

With regard to this clone: The junction and the germline gene differ at one end; a read error may be behind it. The chain employs TRBV3-1 (or the pseudogene TRBV3-2) and TRBJ2-5, with 7 bases aligning to TRBD2. Germline V gene data show CDR1 as LGHDT and CDR2 as YNNKEL (reference sequence). This CDR3 has 15 residues. CDR3 in amino acids: CAGSQVHGGGETQYF. The CDR3 nucleotides are TGTGCCGGCAGCCAAGTTCATGGGGGAGGGGAGACCCAGTACTTC.

The count of this clone is one. The chain recombines TRBV18 with TRBJ1-4; possible D gene TRBD1, 6 bases. V lost 3 bases to trimming and J lost 2 bases, with 16 bases between them. The CDR3 runs 17 residues. The germline CDR1 and CDR2 sequences are KGHSH and LQKENI. This CDR3 reads CASSPTGSIRTNEKLFF. In DNA, the CDR3 is TGTGCCAGCTCACCCACAGGGAGTATAAGGACTAATGAAAAACTGTTTTTT.

This clone appeared once. The chain carries TRBV6-5 and TRBJ2-1, with 12 bases fitting TRBD2. The CDR3 length is 15 residues. J was trimmed by 6 bases and V by 6 bases; bases with no gene match: 6. Germline V lookup: CDR1 MNHEY, CDR2 SVGAGI. The CDR3 DNA follows: TGTGCCAGCAGAGTGGGACTAGCGGGCGGCAATGAGCAGTTCTTC. This sequence encodes CASRVGLAGGNEQFF.

V usage is TRBV27 and J usage is TRBJ1-6; no reliable D call. V dropped 5 bases and J dropped 6 bases, with 11 bases sitting between them. Germline CDR1 reads MNHEY; CDR2 reads SMNVEV (reference sequence). This CDR3 comprises 14 residues. The CDR3 DNA follows: TGTGCCAGCAGTAACGGTGGGCGTAATTCACCCCTCCACTTT. It translates to CASSNGGRNSPLHF.

The genes are TRBV20-1 and TRBJ1-2; D might be TRBD1 (6 bases). V lost 5 bases and J lost 13, with 14 bases in between. Germline CDR1 reads DFQATT; CDR2 reads SNEGSKA (reference sequence). The CDR3 contains 10 residues. DNA for the CDR3: TGCAGTGCTCCGGACAGCAGGGGCACCTTC. This encodes CSAPDSRGTF.